One and the same sample provided the 25 T cell receptor beta chains below, sequenced in a study of blood T cell repertoires in COVID-19. Method: immunoSEQ multiplex PCR; TCRdb's copy keeps in-frame clones and lacks some. The repertoire holds 45,000 to 65,000 clones, with about four fifths as singletons. Sequencing input: peripheral blood. These receptors all stem from a woman aged 80 or over with COVID-19, enrolled during active disease.

The rearrangement joins TRBV5-4 to TRBJ2-7; 7 bases are a match to TRBD1. The germline V gene encodes CDR1 SGHNT and CDR2 YYREEE (reference sequence). The CDR3 loop spans 14 amino acids. J gave up 3 bases and V 3 bases, and 6 bases lay outside the gene matches. CDR3 residues: CASSSGTALYEQYF. In nucleotides, the CDR3 is TGTGCCAGCAGCTCCGGGACAGCCCTCTACGAGCAGTACTTC.

This chain connects TRBV15 to TRBJ2-2; TRBD1 agrees at 7 bases. Germline loops: CDR1 LNHNV, CDR2 YYDKDF (reference sequence). The CDR3 covers 17 residues. Losses at the gene ends were 0 bases for V and 4 bases for J; bases not matched to a gene: 8. Here the CDR3 reads CATSREPGQIRTGELFF. The CDR3 bases are TGTGCCACCAGCAGAGAACCGGGACAGATCCGCACCGGGGAGCTGTTTTTT.

The V and J genes are TRBV5-1 and TRBJ2-3; TRBD2 is a possible D gene (6 bases). Between the trimmed V and J ends, which lost 3 bases and 4 bases, there was a span of 15 bases. The CDR3 runs to 15 residues. Per the germline V gene, CDR1 is SGHRS and CDR2 is YFSETQ. The CDR3 sequence is CASSWRGRASDTQYF. CDR3 nucleotide sequence: TGCGCCAGCAGCTGGCGGGGACGGGCATCAGATACGCAGTATTTT.

The V gene is TRBV19, the J gene TRBJ2-3, with D tentatively TRBD1 (5 bases). Germline-derived CDR1 and CDR2 are LNHDA and SQIVND (reference sequence). Trimming cost V 5 bases and J 5 bases, with 17 bases left between them. The CDR3 is 15 residues long. CDR3 sequence reads: CASSPQAGWIDTQYF. The CDR3 DNA sequence: TGTGCCAGTAGTCCCCAGGCAGGGTGGATAGATACGCAGTATTTT.

This chain joins TRBV27 and TRBJ2-2, with 7 bases fitting TRBD2. The V segment lost 6 bases and the J segment 5 bases; nucleotides outside the gene matches: 9. CDR3 length equals 15 residues. Germline CDR1 MNHEY, CDR2 SMNVEV (reference sequence). For the CDR3, the DNA is TGTGCCAGCAGGGGGGGGGACTCTGTAACCGGGGAGCTGTTTTTT. Protein: CASRGGDSVTGELFF.

This sequence joins TRBV11-2 and TRBJ1-2, with 9 nucleotides matching TRBD1. The V gene end was trimmed by 3 bases and the J gene end by 4 bases; junction bases not matched to a gene: 6. Looked up from germline, CDR1 is SGHAT and CDR2 is FQNNGV. CDR3 size: 15 residues. The DNA of the CDR3 is TGTGCCAGCAGCTTCAGGGACAGGGCTATCTATGGCTACACCTTC. Translated: CASSFRDRAIYGYTF.

This chain connects TRBV6-1 to TRBJ1-1, with TRBD1 matching over 7 bases. V gave up 1 base and J gave up 1 base; unmatched junction bases: 0. In germline, CDR1 is MNHNS, CDR2 SASEGT. CDR3 length: 14 amino acids. The CDR3 here is CASSEGTGNTEAFF. DNA for the CDR3: TGTGCCAGCAGTGAAGGGACAGGGAACACTGAAGCTTTCTTT.

The gene calls are TRBV11-2 and TRBJ2-2, with TRBD2 identical over 7 bases. This CDR3 has 11 residues. The V gene's germline CDR1 is SGHAT and CDR2 FQNNGV. Trimming cost V 8 bases and J 7 bases; bases outside gene matches: 1. The CDR3 loop is CASRGVGELFF. CDR3 nucleotide sequence: TGTGCCAGCCGGGGGGTCGGGGAGCTGTTTTTT.

This chain connects TRBV18 to TRBJ1-1; D might be TRBD1 (6 bases). V lost 2 bases to trimming and J lost 6 bases, with 10 bases between them. Per germline, CDR1 KGHSH and CDR2 LQKENI. This CDR3 is built from 13 residues. Here the CDR3 reads CASSPKQGSEAFF. CDR3 nucleotides: TGTGCCAGCTCACCAAAACAGGGTTCTGAAGCTTTCTTT.

The V call is TRBV5-6, the J call TRBJ1-3; D gene ambiguous. The germline V and J ends were trimmed by 0 bases and 0 bases, with 10 bases remaining between them. Looked up from germline, CDR1 is SGHDT and CDR2 is YYEEEE. The CDR3 is made up of 16 amino acids. The CDR3 nucleotides read TGTGCCAGCAGCTTGGTCCCCCAGGTCTCTGGAAACACCATATATTTT. Translation: CASSLVPQVSGNTIYF.

The rearrangement links TRBV14 to TRBJ1-5; no clear D. There are 13 residues in the CDR3. The V end lost 0 bases, the J end lost 3 bases, and 3 bases lay between the germline ends. Germline-derived CDR1 and CDR2 are SGHDN and FVKESK. The CDR3 DNA reads TGTGCCAGCAGCCAAGACTACAATCAGCCCCAGCATTTT. It codes for CASSQDYNQPQHF. The full variable domain, in which reference TRBV14 and TRBJ1-5 provide the parts outside the CDR3, is EAGVTQFPSHSVIEKGQTVTLRCDPISGHDNLYWYRRVMGKEIKFLLHFVKESKQDESGMPNNRFLAERTGGTYSTLKVQPAELEDSGVYFCASSQDYNQPQHFGDGTRLSIL.

The chain joins TRBV30 to TRBJ2-5; maybe TRBD2 (7 bases). The CDR3 is made up of 12 amino acids. Looked up from germline, CDR1 is GTSNPN and CDR2 is SVGIG (reference sequence). The ends were cut back, 1 base at V and 5 bases at J, with 8 bases in the middle. Here the CDR3 reads CAWSEGGETQYF. CDR3 nucleotide sequence: TGTGCCTGGAGTGAGGGGGGGGAGACCCAGTACTTC.

This chain joins TRBV12-5 and TRBJ2-5; D might be TRBD1 (6 bases). Germline loops: CDR1 LGHNT, CDR2 FRNRAP. There are 13 residues in the CDR3. Trimming pared 2 bases from V and 5 bases from J, leaving 9 bases between. The CDR3 is CASGLFQGETQYF. Written as DNA, the CDR3 is TGTGCTAGTGGTTTGTTCCAGGGGGAGACCCAGTACTTC.

V usage is TRBV19 and J usage is TRBJ1-2; 9 nucleotides align to TRBD1. CDR1 LNHDA and CDR2 SQIVND come from the germline V gene (reference sequence). The length of the CDR3 is 14 residues. V shed 5 bases and J 8 bases; nucleotides not matched to a gene: 9. The CDR3 spells CASSRPGQGNGYTF. CDR3 coding DNA: TGTGCCAGTAGTCGACCGGGACAGGGAAACGGCTACACCTTC.

This sequence joins TRBV14 and TRBJ2-6, with no clear D. Germline assignment: CDR1 SGHDN and CDR2 FVKESK. V lost 1 base to trimming and J lost 0 bases, with 10 bases between them. The CDR3 runs to 17 residues. The CDR3 bases are TGTGCCAGCAGCCAAGTGTGGGCACTCTCTGGGGCCAACGTCCTGACTTTC. Protein: CASSQVWALSGANVLTF.

The chain couples TRBV19 to TRBJ1-2; 8 bases fit TRBD1. V lost 4 bases, J lost 1 base, and 11 bases stayed unmatched. CDR1 is LNHDA and CDR2 is SQIVND in the germline V gene (reference sequence). The CDR3 has 17 residues. The CDR3 region has the DNA TGTGCCAGTAGTACTCCACGAGGACAGGGAAATAACTATGGCTACACCTTC. This translates into CASSTPRGQGNNYGYTF.

The chain recombines TRBV27 with TRBJ1-5; 9 bases line up with TRBD1. The CDR3 spans 18 residues. CDR1 is MNHEY and CDR2 is SMNVEV in the germline V gene (reference sequence). Losses at the gene ends were 1 base for V and 7 bases for J; bases not matched to a gene: 14. CDR3 in amino acids: CASSLFGYIGTGNQPQHF. CDR3 in DNA: TGTGCCAGCAGTTTATTTGGTTACATCGGGACAGGGAACCAGCCCCAGCATTTT.

The chain uses TRBV12-5 and TRBJ1-1; D is unresolved. Deletions cut 4 bases from V and 1 base from J, with 10 bases between. Germline CDR1 LGHNT, CDR2 FRNRAP. The CDR3 consists of 14 residues. CDR3 protein: CASGYRVRNTEAFF. The CDR3 DNA sequence: TGTGCTAGTGGTTACCGGGTGAGGAACACTGAAGCTTTCTTT. The full variable domain, rest sourced from reference TRBV12-5 and TRBJ1-1, is DARVTQTPRHKVTEMGQEVTMRCQPILGHNTVFWYRQTMMQGLELLAYFRNRAPLDDSGMPKDRFSAEMPDATLATLKIQPSEPRDSAVYFCASGYRVRNTEAFFGQGTRLTVV.

The chain combines TRBV3-1 (or the pseudogene TRBV3-2) with TRBJ1-2; no clear D. The CDR3 has 15 amino acids. V was shortened by 1 base and J by 4 bases, with 13 bases between the two germline ends. The germline gives CDR1 LGHDT, CDR2 YNNKEL (reference sequence). CDR3 nucleotides: TGTGCCAGCAGCCAAGCGCATAGCCCTAGCTATGGCTACACCTTC. Translation gives CASSQAHSPSYGYTF.

The chain couples TRBV6-5 to TRBJ2-2, with TRBD2 matching 7 bases. In germline, CDR1 is MNHEY, CDR2 SVGAGI. This CDR3 is 16 amino acids long. V lost 4 bases, J lost 5 bases, and 10 bases stayed unmatched. CDR3 DNA sequence: TGTGCCAGCAGTTTGGGGAAACTAGCGCCAACCGGGGAGCTGTTTTTT. This sequence encodes CASSLGKLAPTGELFF.

This clone was seen a few times. The chain couples TRBV6-5 to TRBJ2-2, with D possibly TRBD1 on 5 matching bases. The CDR3 runs to 15 residues. V lost 2 bases and J 7 bases, leaving 14 bases between the germline ends. The germline CDR1 and CDR2 sequences are MNHEY and SVGAGI. CDR3 coding DNA: TGTGCCAGCAGTTACGGCGATCAGGGTTACGGGGAGCTGTTTTTT. Residues: CASSYGDQGYGELFF.

The J gene is TRBJ2-7, the V gene TRBV19, with 12 positions matching TRBD2. Germline CDR1 reads LNHDA; CDR2 reads SQIVND (reference sequence). Trimming cost V 3 bases and J 1 base; bases outside gene matches: 7. This CDR3 region has 17 residues. This CDR3 reads CASSIRLAGGPSYEQYF. The CDR3 DNA reads TGTGCCAGTAGTATCCGGCTAGCGGGAGGGCCTTCCTACGAGCAGTACTTC.

The chain links TRBV27 to TRBJ2-1, with TRBD2 matching over 9 bases. The V and J ends lost 5 bases and 3 bases, in that order; junction bases with no gene match: 14. CDR3 length: 18 amino acids. Germline loops: CDR1 MNHEY, CDR2 SMNVEV (reference sequence). CDR3 nucleotide sequence: TGTGCCAGCAGTCTCCGAAGGGGTGGTAGCGGGAGCTACAATGAGCAGTTCTTC. It encodes CASSLRRGGSGSYNEQFF.

V and J are TRBV10-2 and TRBJ2-5, with 15 nucleotides matching TRBD2. The germline V gene has CDR1 WSHSY and CDR2 SAAADI. The ends lost 8 bases at V and 5 bases at J; junction bases unmatched: 6. This CDR3 has 15 amino acids. CDR3: CASVGLAGGRETQYF. As DNA, the CDR3 is TGCGCCAGCGTTGGACTAGCGGGAGGGAGGGAGACCCAGTACTTC.

CDR3 sequence reads: CSVETRLAGLGEQYF. The CDR3, as DNA: TGCAGCGTTGAGACCCGACTAGCGGGATTGGGTGAGCAGTACTTC. V is TRBV29-1 and J is TRBJ2-7; 11 bases fit TRBD2. Germline CDR1 reads SQVTM; CDR2 reads ANQGSEA. This CDR3 spans 15 amino acids. J gave up 7 bases and V 3 bases, and 11 bases lay outside the gene matches.